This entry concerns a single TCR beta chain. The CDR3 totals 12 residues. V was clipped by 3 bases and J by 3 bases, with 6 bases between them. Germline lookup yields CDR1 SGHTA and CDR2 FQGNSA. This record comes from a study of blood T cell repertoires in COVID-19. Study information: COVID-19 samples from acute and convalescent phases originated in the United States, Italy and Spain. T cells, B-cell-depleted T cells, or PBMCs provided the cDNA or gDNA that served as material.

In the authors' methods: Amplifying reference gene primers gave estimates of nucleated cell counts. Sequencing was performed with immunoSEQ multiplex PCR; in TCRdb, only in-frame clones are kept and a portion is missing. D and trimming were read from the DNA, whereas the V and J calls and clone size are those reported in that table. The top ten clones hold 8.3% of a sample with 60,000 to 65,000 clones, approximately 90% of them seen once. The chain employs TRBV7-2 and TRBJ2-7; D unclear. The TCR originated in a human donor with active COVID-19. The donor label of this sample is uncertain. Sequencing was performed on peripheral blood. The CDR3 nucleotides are TGTGCCAGCAGCTTGGCCCTCTACGAGCAGTACTTC. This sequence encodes CASSLALYEQYF.